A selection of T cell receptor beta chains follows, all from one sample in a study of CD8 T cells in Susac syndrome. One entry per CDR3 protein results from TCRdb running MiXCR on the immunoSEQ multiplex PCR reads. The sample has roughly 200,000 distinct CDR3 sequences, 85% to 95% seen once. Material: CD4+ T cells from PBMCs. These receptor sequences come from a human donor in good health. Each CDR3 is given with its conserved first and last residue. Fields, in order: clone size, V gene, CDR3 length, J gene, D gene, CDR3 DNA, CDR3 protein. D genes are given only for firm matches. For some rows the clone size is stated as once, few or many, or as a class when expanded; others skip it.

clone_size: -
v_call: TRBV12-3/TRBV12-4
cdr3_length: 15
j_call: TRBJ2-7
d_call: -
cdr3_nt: TGTGCCAGCAGTTTCGGGACCCCGGGGGCGTACGAGCAGTACTTC
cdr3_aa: CASSFGTPGAYEQYF

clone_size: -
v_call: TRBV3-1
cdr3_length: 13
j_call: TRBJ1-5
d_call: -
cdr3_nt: TGTGCCAGCAGCCAAGTGCGTGATCAGCCCCAGCATTTT
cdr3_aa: CASSQVRDQPQHF

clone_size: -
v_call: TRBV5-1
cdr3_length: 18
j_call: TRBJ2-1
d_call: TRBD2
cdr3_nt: TGCGCCAGCAGCTTGGACATGGGTCTAGCGGGCTCTTGGGATGAGCAGTTCTTC
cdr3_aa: CASSLDMGLAGSWDEQFF

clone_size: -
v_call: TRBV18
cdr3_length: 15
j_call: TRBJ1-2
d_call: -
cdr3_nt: TGTGCCAGCTCACCACCGGGCAGCCCCATATGGGGCTACACCTTC
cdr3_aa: CASSPPGSPIWGYTF

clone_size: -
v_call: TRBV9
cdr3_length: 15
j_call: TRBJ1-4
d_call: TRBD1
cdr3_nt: TGTGCCAGCAGCGTCGGGACAGGGACTAATGAAAAACTGTTTTTT
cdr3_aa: CASSVGTGTNEKLFF

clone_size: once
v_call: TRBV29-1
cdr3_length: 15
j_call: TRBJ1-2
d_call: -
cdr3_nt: TGCAGCGTTGAGCTTCCTCGTGGCGTGGGATATGGCTACACCTTC
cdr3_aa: CSVELPRGVGYGYTF

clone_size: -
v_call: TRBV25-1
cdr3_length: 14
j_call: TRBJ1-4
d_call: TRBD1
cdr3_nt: TGTGCCAGCAGTGAATGGGGACAGAATGAAAAACTGTTTTTT
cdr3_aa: CASSEWGQNEKLFF

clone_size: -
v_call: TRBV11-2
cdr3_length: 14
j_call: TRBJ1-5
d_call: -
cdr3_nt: TGTGCCAGCAGCCCCTCAGGTTTCGGTCAGCCCCAGCATTTT
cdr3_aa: CASSPSGFGQPQHF

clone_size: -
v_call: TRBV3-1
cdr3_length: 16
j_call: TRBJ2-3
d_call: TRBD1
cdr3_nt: TGTGCCAGCAGCTCTTCCGGACAGGGTGCAGCAGATACGCAGTATTTT
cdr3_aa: CASSSSGQGAADTQYF

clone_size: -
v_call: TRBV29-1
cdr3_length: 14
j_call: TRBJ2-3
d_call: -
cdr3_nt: TGCAGCGTCGAGCTAGGACCGCGCACAGATACGCAGTATTTT
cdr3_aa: CSVELGPRTDTQYF

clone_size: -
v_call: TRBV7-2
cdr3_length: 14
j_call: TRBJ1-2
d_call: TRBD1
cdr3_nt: TGTGCCAGCAGCTTAGACCAGGGGGCATTTGGCTACACCTTC
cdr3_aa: CASSLDQGAFGYTF

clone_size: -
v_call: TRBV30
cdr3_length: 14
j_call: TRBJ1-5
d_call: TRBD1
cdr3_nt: TGTGCCTGGATGCAGGGGGAAGGCAATCAGCCCCAGCATTTT
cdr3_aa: CAWMQGEGNQPQHF

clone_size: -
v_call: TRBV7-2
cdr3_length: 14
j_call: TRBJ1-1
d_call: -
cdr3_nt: TGTGCCAGCAGCTCCCTAGCGGAAGCCACTGAAGCTTTCTTT
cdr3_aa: CASSSLAEATEAFF

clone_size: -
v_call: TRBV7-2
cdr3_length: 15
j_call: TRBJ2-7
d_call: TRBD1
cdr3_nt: TGTGCCAGCAGCTTGTCAGGGGGCACCTTCAACGAGCAGTACTTC
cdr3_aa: CASSLSGGTFNEQYF

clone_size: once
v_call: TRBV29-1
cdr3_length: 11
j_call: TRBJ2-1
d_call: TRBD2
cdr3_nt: TGCAGCGTTGAAGGCGGGGGTGAGCAGTTCTTC
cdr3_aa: CSVEGGGEQFF

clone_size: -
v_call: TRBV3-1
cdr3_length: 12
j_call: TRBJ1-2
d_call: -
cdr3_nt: TGTGCCAGCAGCCGGGGTCTGGGGGTCGGCACCTTC
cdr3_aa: CASSRGLGVGTF

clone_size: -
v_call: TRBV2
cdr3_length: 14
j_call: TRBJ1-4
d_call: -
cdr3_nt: TGTGCCAGCAGTGAAGCTACGGGTGGCGAAAAACTGTTTTTT
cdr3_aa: CASSEATGGEKLFF

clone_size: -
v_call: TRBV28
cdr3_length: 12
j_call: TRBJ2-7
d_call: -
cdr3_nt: TGTGCCAGCAGTTCCTCCTTCTACGAGCAGTACTTC
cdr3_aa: CASSSSFYEQYF

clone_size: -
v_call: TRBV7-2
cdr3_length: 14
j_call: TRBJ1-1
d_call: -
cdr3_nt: TGTGCCAGCAGCGGTGGACTCACAATTGGCACGGCTTTCTTT
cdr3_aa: CASSGGLTIGTAFF

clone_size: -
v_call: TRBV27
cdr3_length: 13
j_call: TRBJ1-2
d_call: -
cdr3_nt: TGTGCCAGCAGCTACGACAGAAGGGGTGGCTACACCTTC
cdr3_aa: CASSYDRRGGYTF

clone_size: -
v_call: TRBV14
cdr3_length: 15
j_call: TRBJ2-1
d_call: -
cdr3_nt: TGTGCCAGCAGCCAAGAAAAGTCTAGGGTAACTGAGCAGTTCTTC
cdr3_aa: CASSQEKSRVTEQFF

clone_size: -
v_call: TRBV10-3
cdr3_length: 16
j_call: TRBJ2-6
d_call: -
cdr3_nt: TGTGCCATCAGTGGAGAGGTCGGAGCCGGGGCCAACGTCCTGACTTTC
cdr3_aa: CAISGEVGAGANVLTF

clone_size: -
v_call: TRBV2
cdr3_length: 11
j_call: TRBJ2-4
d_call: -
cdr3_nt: TGTGCCAGCACCGTACGGGACATTCAGTACTTC
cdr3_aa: CASTVRDIQYF

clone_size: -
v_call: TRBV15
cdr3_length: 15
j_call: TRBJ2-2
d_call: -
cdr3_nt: TGTGCCACCAGCAGAGCCCAGGGTCCCACCGGGGAGCTGTTTTTT
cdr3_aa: CATSRAQGPTGELFF